In this sample, the clone carrying this T cell receptor beta chain turned up a few times. Only in-frame clones appear in the TCRdb table, and some are missing; sequencing was by immunoSEQ multiplex PCR. This table holds some 16,000 clones, more than 85% found once. CDR1 MNHEY and CDR2 SMNVEV come from the germline V gene (reference sequence). This CDR3 is 14 amino acids long. Trimming removed 8 bases from V and 4 bases from J; junction bases left unmatched: 10. The data originate from a study of blood T cell repertoires in COVID-19. Study details: Sources were T cells, B-cell-depleted T cells, or PBMCs; the material itself was cDNA or gDNA.

The specimen sequenced was peripheral blood. This TCR came from a human donor in a cohort sampled during active COVID-19. The V and J genes are TRBV27 and TRBJ2-7; 8 bases align to TRBD1. The CDR3 region has the DNA TGTGCCAGCGCCCCTGGAGGACAGGGATACGAGCAGTACTTC. Translated, it gives CASAPGGQGYEQYF.